The T cell receptor beta chain under discussion was sequenced for a study of T cell responses to AZD1222 COVID-19 vaccine. Some clones are missing from TCRdb's copy, which holds only in-frame ones; the method was immunoSEQ multiplex PCR. There are around 130,000 clones in the sample; more than 90% occur only once, and roughly 1% lies in the top ten. Notes on this clone: This specimen includes other DNA sequences encoding the same CDR3.

V lost 6 bases, J lost 3 bases, and 12 bases lay in between. This CDR3 region has 14 residues. CDR1 is MNHNY, CDR2 SVGAGI, per germline (reference sequence). This clonotype was sampled from an adult who received the AZD1222 COVID-19 vaccine. Material: peripheral blood, obtained 28 days after the second AZD1222 dose. V usage is TRBV6-6 and J usage is TRBJ1-5, with D possibly matching TRBD1 (5 bases). The CDR3 bases are TGTGCCAGCAGCACTGGGACGGCCAATCAGCCCCAGCATTTT. It yields the protein CASSTGTANQPQHF.